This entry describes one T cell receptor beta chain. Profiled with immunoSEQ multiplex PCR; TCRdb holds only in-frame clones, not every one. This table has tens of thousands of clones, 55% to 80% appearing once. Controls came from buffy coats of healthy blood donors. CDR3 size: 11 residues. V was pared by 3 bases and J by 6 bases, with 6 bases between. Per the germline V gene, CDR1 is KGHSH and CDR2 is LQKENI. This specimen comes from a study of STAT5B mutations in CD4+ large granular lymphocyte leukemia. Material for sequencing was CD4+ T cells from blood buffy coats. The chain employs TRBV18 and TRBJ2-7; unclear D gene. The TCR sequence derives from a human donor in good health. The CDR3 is CASSPASEQYF. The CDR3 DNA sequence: TGTGCCAGCTCACCGGCCTCCGAGCAGTACTTC.